These 30 T cell receptor beta chains came from one sample sequenced in a study of T cell changes during pregnancy in multiple sclerosis. The protocol was immunoSEQ multiplex PCR, while the TCRdb copy is restricted to in-frame clones and leaves out a portion. The table records about 75,000 clones, about 94% of them present only once. The sequences come from CD4+ T cells from peripheral blood mononuclear cells, collected after pregnancy. The receptors were gathered from a female donor with multiple sclerosis, enrolled in a pregnancy study.

This clone has just a few counts. This chain uses TRBV27 with TRBJ2-2; 8 bases align to TRBD2. Trimming removed 4 bases from V and 6 bases from J; junction bases left unmatched: 10. Germline V gives CDR1 MNHEY, CDR2 SMNVEV (reference sequence). The CDR3 covers 16 residues. CDR3 DNA: TGTGCCAGCAGTTCTCCCCAGCGGGAGAGAGCCGGGGAGCTGTTTTTT. It encodes CASSSPQRERAGELFF.

This sequence joins TRBV5-6 and TRBJ1-1; unclear D gene. Germline V CDR1 and CDR2: SGHDT, YYEEEE. The CDR3 length is 14 residues. V was shortened by 5 bases and J by 2 bases, with 13 bases between the two germline ends. The CDR3, as DNA: TGTGCCAGCAGACAAGCTAGGCTAAACACTGAAGCTTTCTTT. This gives the protein CASRQARLNTEAFF. Variable domain in full (rest from reference TRBV5-6 and TRBJ1-1): DAGVTQSPTHLIKTRGQQVTLRCSPKSGHDTVSWYQQALGQGPQFIFQYYEEEERQRGNFPDRFSGHQFPNYSSELNVNALLLGDSALYLCASRQARLNTEAFFGQGTRLTVV.

V and J are TRBV28 and TRBJ2-3; possibly TRBD1 for D (5 bases). V shed 4 bases and J shed 0 bases, with 14 bases lying between them. The CDR3 contains 16 residues. CDR1 and CDR2 from the germline V gene are MDHEN and SYDVKM. The CDR3 DNA sequence: TGTGCCAGCAGTTCCGTCAGGGATTTTAGCACAGATACGCAGTATTTT. This sequence encodes CASSSVRDFSTDTQYF. The variable domain in full, completed from reference TRBV28 and TRBJ2-3, reads DVKVTQSSRYLVKRTGEKVFLECVQDMDHENMFWYRQDPGLGLRLIYFSYDVKMKEKGDIPEGYSVSREKKERFSLILESASTNQTSMYLCASSSVRDFSTDTQYFGPGTRLTVL.

This rearrangement joins TRBV5-6 to TRBJ2-2; D might be TRBD1 (5 bases). The CDR3 has 16 amino acids. Deletions cut 1 base from V and 4 bases from J, with 14 bases between. Germline lookup yields CDR1 SGHDT and CDR2 YYEEEE. This chain's CDR3 is CASSLRQGLGTGELFF. For the CDR3, the DNA is TGTGCCAGCAGCTTGCGGCAGGGTTTGGGCACCGGGGAGCTGTTTTTT.

The chain recombines TRBV14 with TRBJ2-1, with 7 bases aligning to TRBD1. The trim removed 1 base at V and 4 bases at J, leaving 4 bases unmatched. Germline V gene lookup returns CDR1 SGHDN and CDR2 FVKESK. The CDR3 loop spans 15 amino acids. CDR3: CASSQAGQRYNEQFF. The CDR3 DNA sequence: TGTGCCAGCAGCCAAGCGGGACAGAGATACAATGAGCAGTTCTTC.

This chain links TRBV18 with TRBJ2-5; the D gene is possibly TRBD2 (5 bases). The CDR3 is 15 amino acids. The ends were cut back, 4 bases at V and 2 bases at J, with 14 bases in the middle. Germline V CDR1 and CDR2: KGHSH, LQKENI. DNA of the CDR3: TGTGCCAGCTCACGGAGGTCGGCACAGCAAGAGACCCAGTACTTC. Translated: CASSRRSAQQETQYF.

The chain carries TRBV9 and TRBJ2-4; 10 nucleotides match TRBD2. Unmatched junction bases numbered 16, after V lost 3 bases and J lost 7 bases. Germline lookup yields CDR1 SGDLS and CDR2 YYNGEE. The CDR3 is 18 amino acids. As DNA, the CDR3 is TGTGCCAGCAGCGCCTCCGGGACTAGCGTCCCGTGGGGGAACATTCAGTACTTC. Its translation is CASSASGTSVPWGNIQYF.

The V call is TRBV7-2, the J call TRBJ2-1; a possible D gene is TRBD2 (6 bases). The CDR3 spans 14 residues. The ends were cut back, 2 bases at V and 5 bases at J, with 10 bases in the middle. Germline CDR1 SGHTA, CDR2 FQGNSA. CDR3 in amino acids: CASSLFGGNNEQFF. In DNA form, the CDR3 reads TGTGCCAGCAGCTTATTTGGGGGGAACAATGAGCAGTTCTTC.

V gene TRBV28 combines with J gene TRBJ2-5; D ambiguous. This CDR3 region has 14 residues. CDR1 and CDR2 from the germline V gene are MDHEN and SYDVKM. The germline V and J ends were trimmed by 3 bases and 3 bases, with 11 bases remaining between them. The CDR3 loop reads CASSFNRIKETQYF. CDR3 bases: TGTGCCAGCAGTTTCAACAGAATAAAAGAGACCCAGTACTTC.

This chain joins TRBV18 and TRBJ2-6; D is uncertain. The V gene's germline CDR1 is KGHSH and CDR2 LQKENI. V lost 3 bases and J 0 bases, leaving 12 bases between the germline ends. This CDR3 has 17 residues. The CDR3 loop is CASSPVQISSGANVLTF. The CDR3 DNA sequence: TGTGCCAGCTCACCGGTGCAGATATCCTCTGGGGCCAACGTCCTGACTTTC.

V usage is TRBV7-9 and J usage is TRBJ1-1; unclear D gene. This CDR3 spans 13 amino acids. V was shortened by 1 base and J by 0 bases, with 3 bases between the two germline ends. The germline V gene encodes CDR1 SEHNR and CDR2 FQNEAQ (reference sequence). CDR3 nucleotide sequence: TGTGCCAGCAGCTTAGACTTGAACACTGAAGCTTTCTTT. This encodes CASSLDLNTEAFF.

The V and J genes are TRBV28 and TRBJ2-7; 10 positions match TRBD1. This CDR3 comprises 16 residues. Trimming took 5 bases from V and 6 from J; bases not matched to a gene: 13. The germline V gene has CDR1 MDHEN and CDR2 SYDVKM. CDR3 nucleotides: TGTGCCAGCAGTATACCGGGACAGGGGTTGTCGCTCGAGCAGTACTTC. Its translation is CASSIPGQGLSLEQYF.

The chain joins TRBV27 to TRBJ1-5; possible D gene TRBD1, 5 bases. Germline values: CDR1 MNHEY, CDR2 SMNVEV (reference sequence). The CDR3 is 13 amino acids. V dropped 3 bases and J dropped 6 bases, with 9 bases sitting between them. CDR3 sequence reads: CASSLGGRQPQHF. CDR3 DNA sequence: TGTGCCAGCAGTTTGGGGGGACGTCAGCCCCAGCATTTT.

The rearrangement uses TRBV19 and TRBJ1-5; D gene ambiguous. CDR1 is LNHDA, CDR2 SQIVND, per germline (reference sequence). The V gene lost 6 bases and the J gene lost 0 bases, with 12 bases spanning the gap. The CDR3 contains 15 residues. The CDR3 nucleotides read TGTGCCAGTAGGACACACTGGAATAGCAATCAGCCCCAGCATTTT. Its translation: CASRTHWNSNQPQHF.

This sequence joins TRBV9 and TRBJ2-1, with 10 nucleotides matching TRBD2. The junction had 11 bases not matched to a gene; V was cut back by 0 bases and J by 8 bases. Germline-derived CDR1 and CDR2 are SGDLS and YYNGEE. The length of the CDR3 is 17 residues. The CDR3 region is CASSVAGGLAGVYEQFF. CDR3 nucleotide sequence: TGTGCCAGCAGCGTAGCGGGTGGGCTAGCGGGAGTCTATGAGCAGTTCTTC.

The sample holds a few counts of this clone. This chain links TRBV6-6 with TRBJ1-5, with TRBD1 matching 10 bases. This CDR3 is built from 15 residues. The germline CDR1 and CDR2 sequences are MNHNY and SVGAGI (reference sequence). The V gene end was trimmed by 3 bases and the J gene end by 5 bases; junction bases not matched to a gene: 4. CDR3 in amino acids: CASSYGTGVDQPQHF. The CDR3, as DNA: TGTGCCAGCAGTTATGGGACAGGGGTGGATCAGCCCCAGCATTTT.

This clone was seen only once. The chain employs TRBV6-5 and TRBJ2-7; TRBD1 matches at 9 bases. CDR1 is MNHEY and CDR2 is SVGAGI in the germline V gene. The V segment lost 0 bases and the J segment 5 bases; nucleotides outside the gene matches: 5. The length of the CDR3 is 15 residues. Written as DNA, the CDR3 is TGTGCCAGCAGTTACTCGGGACAGGGAGGTGACGAGCAGTACTTC. It translates to CASSYSGQGGDEQYF.

The chain has TRBV6-5 and TRBJ2-1; 9 bases are a match to TRBD2. Germline V gives CDR1 MNHEY, CDR2 SVGAGI. The CDR3 is 14 residues long. Trimming cost V 6 bases and J 9 bases; bases outside gene matches: 9. CDR3 region: CASSPRAGGREQFF. The CDR3 nucleotides read TGTGCCAGCAGCCCCAGGGCGGGAGGGCGTGAGCAGTTCTTC.

The chain couples TRBV5-6 to TRBJ2-4; D is undetermined. Germline V gives CDR1 SGHDT, CDR2 YYEEEE. V was cut by 4 bases and J by 0 bases, with 8 bases left in between. The CDR3 length is 14 residues. Here the CDR3 reads CASSLRLAKNIQYF. The CDR3 DNA is TGTGCCAGCAGCCTCCGACTAGCCAAAAACATTCAGTACTTC.

V usage is TRBV2 and J usage is TRBJ2-7; 9 bases fit TRBD1. Germline CDR1 SNHLY, CDR2 FYNNEI. The CDR3 is made up of 14 amino acids. V trimming: 7 bases; J trimming: 6 bases; junction bases outside the gene matches: 10. CDR3 nucleotides: TGTGCCAGCATTCATCCGGGGACAGGGAGCGAGCAGTACTTC. As protein: CASIHPGTGSEQYF.

V gene TRBV2 combines with J gene TRBJ2-7; D remains ambiguous. This CDR3 is built from 12 residues. Per the germline V gene, CDR1 is SNHLY and CDR2 is FYNNEI. The V end lost 3 bases, the J end lost 6 bases, and 9 bases lay between the germline ends. The CDR3 nucleotides are TGTGCCAGCAGTGATGACACTCCCGAGCAGTACTTC. Translated: CASSDDTPEQYF.

This clone was seen just once. J is TRBJ1-2 and V is TRBV10-3; no reliable D call. V was shortened by 3 bases and J by 10 bases, with 9 bases between the two germline ends. CDR3 length: 11 residues. From germline, CDR1 is ENHRY and CDR2 SYGVKD. CDR3 in DNA: TGTGCCATCAGTGAATTGGCCGACTACACCTTC. Translating it yields CAISELADYTF.

This clone was seen just once. The chain recombines TRBV2 with TRBJ2-1; D might be TRBD2 (5 bases). CDR1 and CDR2 (germline): SNHLY, FYNNEI. The CDR3 runs to 13 residues. The V and J ends lost 5 bases and 5 bases respectively, with 10 bases between them. CDR3 region: CASSTDWDNEQFF. The CDR3 coding sequence is TGTGCCAGCAGTACGGACTGGGACAATGAGCAGTTCTTC. The variable domain in full, with the rest retrieved from reference TRBV2 and TRBJ2-1, is EPEVTQTPSHQVTQMGQEVILRCVPISNHLYFYWYRQILGQKVEFLVSFYNNEISEKSEIFDDQFSVERPDGSNFTLKIRSTKLEDSAMYFCASSTDWDNEQFFGPGTRLTVL.

V usage is TRBV28 and J usage is TRBJ2-7; D ambiguous. CDR3 length: 12 residues. V dropped 5 bases and J dropped 0 bases, with 5 bases sitting between them. CDR1 and CDR2 (germline): MDHEN, SYDVKM. The CDR3 spells CASSTYSYEQYF. The CDR3 DNA follows: TGTGCCAGCAGTACATACTCCTACGAGCAGTACTTC.

The chain's CDR3 is CASSYEPGTGLSTIYF. The CDR3 bases are TGTGCCAGCAGTTACGAACCAGGGACAGGACTTAGCACCATATATTTT. The chain couples TRBV6-5 to TRBJ1-3; TRBD1 aligns across 8 bases. V lost 2 bases to trimming and J lost 9 bases; unmatched junction nucleotides: 12. Germline V lookup: CDR1 MNHEY, CDR2 SVGAGI. CDR3 length equals 16 residues.

The V call is TRBV9, the J call TRBJ1-3; D gene uncertain. CDR3 length: 16 amino acids. Between the trimmed V and J ends, which lost 2 bases and 0 bases, there was a span of 12 bases. Germline V gene lookup returns CDR1 SGDLS and CDR2 YYNGEE. CDR3 nucleotides: TGTGCCAGCAGCGTTTTGGCGGAAGACTCTGGAAACACCATATATTTT. As protein: CASSVLAEDSGNTIYF.

The V and J genes are TRBV19 and TRBJ1-4, with 7 positions matching TRBD1. CDR1 is LNHDA, CDR2 SQIVND, per germline (reference sequence). The CDR3 is 15 residues long. V was clipped by 3 bases and J by 4 bases; unmatched bases: 5. CDR3 amino acids: CASSMGDSLNEKLFF. Here the CDR3 DNA reads TGTGCCAGTAGTATGGGGGACAGCCTTAATGAAAAACTGTTTTTT.

CDR3 protein: CASSFYGTGYSGANVLTF. CDR3 coding DNA: TGTGCCAGCAGCTTCTACGGGACAGGCTACTCTGGGGCCAACGTCCTGACTTTC. The V gene is TRBV11-2, the J gene TRBJ2-6; 8 bases match TRBD1. After removal of 3 bases from V and 0 bases from J, the junction contained 7 bases not matched to a gene. Per germline, CDR1 SGHAT and CDR2 FQNNGV. This CDR3 comprises 18 residues. Together with reference TRBV11-2 and TRBJ2-6, the CDR3 gives the full variable domain: EAGVAQSPRYKIIEKRQSVAFWCNPISGHATLYWYQQILGQGPKLLIQFQNNGVVDDSQLPKDRFSAERLKGVDSTLKIQPAKLEDSAVYLCASSFYGTGYSGANVLTFGAGSRLTVL.

The rearrangement links TRBV18 to TRBJ2-5; TRBD2 matches at 9 bases. Trimming removed 4 bases from V and 5 bases from J; junction bases left unmatched: 5. The CDR3 spans 14 residues. Germline CDR1 and CDR2: KGHSH and LQKENI. The CDR3: CASSLIAGVETQYF. The CDR3 region has the DNA TGTGCCAGCTCACTAATAGCGGGAGTTGAGACCCAGTACTTC.

The rearrangement links TRBV6-6 to TRBJ1-6; maybe TRBD1 (5 bases). V shed 6 bases and J shed 5 bases, with 11 bases lying between them. The CDR3 has 14 amino acids. The V gene's germline CDR1 is MNHNY and CDR2 SVGAGI (reference sequence). The CDR3, as DNA: TGTGCCAGCAGAGCCGACAGAAATAATTCACCCCTCCACTTT. This encodes CASRADRNNSPLHF.